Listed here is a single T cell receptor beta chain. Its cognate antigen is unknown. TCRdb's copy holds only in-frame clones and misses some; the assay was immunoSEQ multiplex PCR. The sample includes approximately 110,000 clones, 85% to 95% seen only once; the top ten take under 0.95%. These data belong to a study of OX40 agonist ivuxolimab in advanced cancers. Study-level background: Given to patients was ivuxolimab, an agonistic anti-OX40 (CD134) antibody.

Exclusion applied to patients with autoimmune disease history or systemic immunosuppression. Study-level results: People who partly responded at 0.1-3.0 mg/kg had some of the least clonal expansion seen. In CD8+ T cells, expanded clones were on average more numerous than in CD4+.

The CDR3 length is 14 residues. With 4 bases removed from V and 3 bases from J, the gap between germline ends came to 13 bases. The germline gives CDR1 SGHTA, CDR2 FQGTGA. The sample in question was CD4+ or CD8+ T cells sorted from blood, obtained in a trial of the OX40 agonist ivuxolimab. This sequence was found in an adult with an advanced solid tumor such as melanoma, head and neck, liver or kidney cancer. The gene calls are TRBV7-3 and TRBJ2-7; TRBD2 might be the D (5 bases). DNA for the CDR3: TGTGCCAGCAGCTCTCCGGGGAATTTCTACGAGCAGTACTTC. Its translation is CASSSPGNFYEQYF.